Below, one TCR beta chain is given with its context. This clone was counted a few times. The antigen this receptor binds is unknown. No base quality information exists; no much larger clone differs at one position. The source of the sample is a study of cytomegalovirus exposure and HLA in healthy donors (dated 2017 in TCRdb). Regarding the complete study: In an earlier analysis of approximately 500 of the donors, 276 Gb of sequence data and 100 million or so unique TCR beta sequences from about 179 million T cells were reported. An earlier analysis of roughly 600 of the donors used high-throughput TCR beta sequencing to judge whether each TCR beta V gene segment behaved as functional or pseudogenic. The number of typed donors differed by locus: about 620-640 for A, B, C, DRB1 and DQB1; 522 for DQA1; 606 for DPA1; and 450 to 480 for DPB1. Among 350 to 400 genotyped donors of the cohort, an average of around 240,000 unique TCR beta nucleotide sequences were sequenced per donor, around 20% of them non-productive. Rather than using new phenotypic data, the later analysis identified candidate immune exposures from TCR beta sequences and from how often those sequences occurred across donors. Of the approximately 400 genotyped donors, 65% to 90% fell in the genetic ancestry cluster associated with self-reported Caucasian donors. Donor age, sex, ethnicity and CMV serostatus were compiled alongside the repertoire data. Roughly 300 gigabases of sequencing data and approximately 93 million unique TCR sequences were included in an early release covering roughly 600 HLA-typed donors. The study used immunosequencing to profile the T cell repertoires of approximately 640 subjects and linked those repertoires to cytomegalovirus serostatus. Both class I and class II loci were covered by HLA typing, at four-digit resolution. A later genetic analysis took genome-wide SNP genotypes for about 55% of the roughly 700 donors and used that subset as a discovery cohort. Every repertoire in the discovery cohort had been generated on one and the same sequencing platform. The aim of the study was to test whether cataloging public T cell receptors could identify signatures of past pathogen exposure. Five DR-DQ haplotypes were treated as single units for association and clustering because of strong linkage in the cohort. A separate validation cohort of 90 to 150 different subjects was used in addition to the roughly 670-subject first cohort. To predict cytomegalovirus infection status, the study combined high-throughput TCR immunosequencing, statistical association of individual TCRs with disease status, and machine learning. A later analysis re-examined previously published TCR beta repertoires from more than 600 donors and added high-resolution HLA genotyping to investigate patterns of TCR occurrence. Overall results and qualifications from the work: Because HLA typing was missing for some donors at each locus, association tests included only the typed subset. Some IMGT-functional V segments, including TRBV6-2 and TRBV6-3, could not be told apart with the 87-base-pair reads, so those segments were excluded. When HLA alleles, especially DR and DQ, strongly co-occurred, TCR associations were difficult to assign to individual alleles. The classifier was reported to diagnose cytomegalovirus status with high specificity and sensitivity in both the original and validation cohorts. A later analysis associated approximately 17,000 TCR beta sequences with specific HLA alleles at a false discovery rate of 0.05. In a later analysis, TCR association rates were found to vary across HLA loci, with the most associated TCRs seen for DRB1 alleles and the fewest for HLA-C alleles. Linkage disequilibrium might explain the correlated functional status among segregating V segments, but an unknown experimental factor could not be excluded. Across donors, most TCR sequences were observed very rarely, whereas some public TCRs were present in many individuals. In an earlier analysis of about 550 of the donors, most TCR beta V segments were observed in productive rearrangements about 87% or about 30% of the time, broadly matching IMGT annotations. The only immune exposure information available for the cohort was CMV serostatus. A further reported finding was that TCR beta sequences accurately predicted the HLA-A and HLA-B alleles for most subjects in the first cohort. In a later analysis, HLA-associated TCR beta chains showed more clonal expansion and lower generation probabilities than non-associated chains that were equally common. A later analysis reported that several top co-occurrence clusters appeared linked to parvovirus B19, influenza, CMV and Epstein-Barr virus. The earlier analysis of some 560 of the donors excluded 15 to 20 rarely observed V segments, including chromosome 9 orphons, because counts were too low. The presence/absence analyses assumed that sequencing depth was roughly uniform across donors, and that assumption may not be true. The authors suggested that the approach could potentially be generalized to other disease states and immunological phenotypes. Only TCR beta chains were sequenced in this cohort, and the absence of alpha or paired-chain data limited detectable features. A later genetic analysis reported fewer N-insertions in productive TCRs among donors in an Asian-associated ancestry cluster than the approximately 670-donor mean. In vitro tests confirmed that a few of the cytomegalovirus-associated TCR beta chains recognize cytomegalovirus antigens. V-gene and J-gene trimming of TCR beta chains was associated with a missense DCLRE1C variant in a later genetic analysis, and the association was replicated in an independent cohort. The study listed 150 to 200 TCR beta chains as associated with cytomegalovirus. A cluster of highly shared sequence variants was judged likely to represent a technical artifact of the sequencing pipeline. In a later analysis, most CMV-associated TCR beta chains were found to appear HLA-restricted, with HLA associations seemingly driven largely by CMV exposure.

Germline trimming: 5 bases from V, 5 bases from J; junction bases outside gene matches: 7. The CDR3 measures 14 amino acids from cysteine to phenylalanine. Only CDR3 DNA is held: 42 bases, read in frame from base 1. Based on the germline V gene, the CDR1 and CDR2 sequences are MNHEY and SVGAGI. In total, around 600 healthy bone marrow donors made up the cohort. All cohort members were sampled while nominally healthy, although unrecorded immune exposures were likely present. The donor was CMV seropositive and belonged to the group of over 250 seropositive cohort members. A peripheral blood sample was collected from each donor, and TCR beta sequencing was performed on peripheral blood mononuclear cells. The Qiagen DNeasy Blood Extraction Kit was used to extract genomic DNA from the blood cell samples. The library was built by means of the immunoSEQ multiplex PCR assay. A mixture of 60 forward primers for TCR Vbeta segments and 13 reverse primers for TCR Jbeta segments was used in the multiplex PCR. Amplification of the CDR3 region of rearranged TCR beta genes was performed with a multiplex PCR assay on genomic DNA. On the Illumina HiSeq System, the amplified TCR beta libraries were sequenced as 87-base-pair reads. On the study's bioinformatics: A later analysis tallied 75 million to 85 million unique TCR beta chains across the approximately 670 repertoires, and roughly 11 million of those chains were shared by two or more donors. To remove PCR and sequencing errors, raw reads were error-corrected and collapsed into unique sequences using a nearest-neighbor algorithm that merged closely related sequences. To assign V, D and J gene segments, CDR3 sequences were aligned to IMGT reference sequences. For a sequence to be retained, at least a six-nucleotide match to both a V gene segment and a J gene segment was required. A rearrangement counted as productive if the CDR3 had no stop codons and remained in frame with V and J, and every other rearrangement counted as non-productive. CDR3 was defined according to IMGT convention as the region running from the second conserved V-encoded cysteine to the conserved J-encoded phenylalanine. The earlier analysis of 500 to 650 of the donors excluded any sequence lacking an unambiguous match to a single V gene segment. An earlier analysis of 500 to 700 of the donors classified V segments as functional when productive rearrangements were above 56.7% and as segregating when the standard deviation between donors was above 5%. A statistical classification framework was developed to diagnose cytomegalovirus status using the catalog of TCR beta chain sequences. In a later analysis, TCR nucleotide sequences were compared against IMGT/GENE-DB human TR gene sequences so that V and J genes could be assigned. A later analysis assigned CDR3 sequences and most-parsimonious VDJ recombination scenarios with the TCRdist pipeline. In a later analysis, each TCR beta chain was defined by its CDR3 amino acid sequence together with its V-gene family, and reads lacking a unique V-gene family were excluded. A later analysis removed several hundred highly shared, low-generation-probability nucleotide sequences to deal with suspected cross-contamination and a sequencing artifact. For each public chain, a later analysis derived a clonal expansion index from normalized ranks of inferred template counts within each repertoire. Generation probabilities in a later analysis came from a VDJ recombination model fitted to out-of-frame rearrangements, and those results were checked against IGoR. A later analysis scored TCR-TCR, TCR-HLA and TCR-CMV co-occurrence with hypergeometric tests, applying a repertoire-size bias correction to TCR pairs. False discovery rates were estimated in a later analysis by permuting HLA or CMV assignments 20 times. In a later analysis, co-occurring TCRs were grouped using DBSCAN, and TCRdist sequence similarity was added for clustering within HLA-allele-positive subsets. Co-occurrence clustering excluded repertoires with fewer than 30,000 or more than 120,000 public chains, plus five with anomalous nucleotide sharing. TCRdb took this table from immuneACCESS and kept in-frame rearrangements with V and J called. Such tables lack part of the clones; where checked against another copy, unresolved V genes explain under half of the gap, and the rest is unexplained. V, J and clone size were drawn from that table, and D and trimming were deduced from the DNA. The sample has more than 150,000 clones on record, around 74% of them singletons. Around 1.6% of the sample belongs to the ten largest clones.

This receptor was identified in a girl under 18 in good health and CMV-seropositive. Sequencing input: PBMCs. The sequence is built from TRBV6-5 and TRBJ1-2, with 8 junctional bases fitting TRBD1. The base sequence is TGTGCCAGCAGTAACGGACAGGGCCCATATGGCTACACCTTC. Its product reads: CASSNGQGPYGYTF.